These 24 T cell receptor beta chains originate from one sample sequenced in a study of cytomegalovirus exposure and HLA in healthy donors. Assay used: immunoSEQ multiplex PCR; TCRdb lists only in-frame clones, some missing. This repertoire shows over 110,000 clones, 80% to 90% found once; its top ten account for roughly 1.4%. The sequenced sample was PBMCs. These receptors originate from a woman in her twenties or thirties in good health and CMV-seronegative.

This chain joins TRBV7-8 and TRBJ2-7, with 10 bases fitting TRBD2. Trimming removed 0 bases from V and 4 bases from J; junction bases left unmatched: 3. This CDR3 has 15 amino acids. Germline V lookup: CDR1 SGHVS, CDR2 FQNEAQ. The CDR3, as DNA: TGTGCCAGCAGCTTAGCTAGCGGGGGGCCTTACGAGCAGTACTTC. Translation: CASSLASGGPYEQYF.

The chain has TRBV7-8 and TRBJ1-2, with 7 nucleotides matching TRBD1. With 1 base clipped from V and 4 bases from J, the junction kept 3 bases outside the gene matches. Germline CDR1 reads SGHVS; CDR2 reads FQNEAQ. CDR3 size: 14 residues. In nucleotides, the CDR3 is TGTGCCAGCAGCTTAGGACAGGGCGGCTATGGCTACACCTTC. Protein product: CASSLGQGGYGYTF.

The chain links TRBV11-2 to TRBJ2-2; 9 bases align to TRBD2. V trimming: 6 bases; J trimming: 4 bases; junction bases outside the gene matches: 3. The germline CDR1 and CDR2 sequences are SGHAT and FQNNGV. CDR3 length: 14 residues. CDR3: CASSFSGGTGELFF. In DNA form, the CDR3 reads TGTGCCAGCAGTTTTAGCGGGGGCACCGGGGAGCTGTTTTTT.

CDR3 bases: TGTGCCAGCAGCTTACCGGGACAGGGGAATACTGAAGCTTTCTTT. Translating gives CASSLPGQGNTEAFF. V usage is TRBV7-9 and J usage is TRBJ1-1; 10 bases align to TRBD1. This CDR3 is 15 amino acids long. Trimming took 2 bases from V and 5 from J; bases not matched to a gene: 5. Germline V CDR1 and CDR2: SEHNR, FQNEAQ (reference sequence).

This rearrangement joins TRBV5-8 to TRBJ2-5; no reliable D call. The germline V and J ends were trimmed by 0 bases and 3 bases, with 6 bases remaining between them. Germline V gives CDR1 SGHTS, CDR2 YDEGEE. The CDR3 loop spans 13 amino acids. The CDR3 sequence is CASSLGLKETQYF. The DNA of the CDR3 is TGTGCCAGCAGCTTGGGTCTTAAAGAGACCCAGTACTTC.

The rearrangement uses TRBV10-3 and TRBJ1-6; 7 bases match TRBD1. The CDR3 sequence is 14 residues long. Germline V gives CDR1 ENHRY, CDR2 SYGVKD. With V trimmed by 5 bases and J by 7 bases, 5 bases remained unmatched. The CDR3 sequence: CAISPGGNNSPLHF. CDR3 nucleotides: TGTGCCATCAGTCCAGGGGGTAACAATTCACCCCTCCACTTT.

The DNA for the CDR3 is TGTGCCAGCAGCGTCAGGGGGCGACACAGCGATGAGCAGTTCTTC. The encoded protein is CASSVRGRHSDEQFF. The chain combines TRBV27 with TRBJ2-1; 8 positions agree with TRBD1. From germline, CDR1 is MNHEY and CDR2 SMNVEV (reference sequence). V shed 6 bases, J shed 8 bases, and the junction held 12 bases outside the gene matches. The CDR3 length is 15 residues.

The genes are TRBV11-2 and TRBJ2-5; TRBD1 might be the D (7 bases). Germline V lookup: CDR1 SGHAT, CDR2 FQNNGV. This CDR3 spans 14 amino acids. Trimming removed 5 bases from V and 5 bases from J, with 15 bases in between. The CDR3 DNA reads as TGTGCCAGCAGCCGCGGGACAGTTGGGGAGACCCAGTACTTC. This codes for CASSRGTVGETQYF.

This chain uses TRBV9 with TRBJ2-5; TRBD1 matches 10 bases. The germline V gene encodes CDR1 SGDLS and CDR2 YYNGEE. The trim removed 3 bases at V and 5 bases at J, leaving 10 bases unmatched. The CDR3 covers 16 residues. The CDR3 bases are TGTGCCAGCAGCGGGGGACGGACAGGGGGGACGGAGACCCAGTACTTC. It translates to CASSGGRTGGTETQYF.

This chain connects TRBV6-6 to TRBJ2-1, with D maybe TRBD1 (5 bases). The CDR3 has 13 amino acids. Trimming pared 0 bases from V and 8 bases from J, leaving 8 bases between. CDR1 and CDR2 from the germline V gene are MNHNY and SVGAGI (reference sequence). CDR3 nucleotides: TGTGCCAGCAGTTACTCAATGGGGCATGAGCAGTTCTTC. Encoded protein: CASSYSMGHEQFF.

The J gene is TRBJ1-2, the V gene TRBV29-1; TRBD1 is a possible D gene (5 bases). This CDR3 region has 14 residues. The V and J ends lost 2 bases and 7 bases respectively, with 17 bases between them. Germline CDR1 reads SQVTM; CDR2 reads ANQGSEA. CDR3 nucleotide sequence: TGCAGCGTTGAACCCAGGGTGGGGTTTGCTGGCTACACCTTC. Protein sequence: CSVEPRVGFAGYTF.

The genes are TRBV7-2 and TRBJ2-5; D is unresolved. Germline CDR1 and CDR2: SGHTA and FQGNSA. The CDR3 totals 11 residues. V was shortened by 4 bases and J by 3 bases, with 3 bases between the two germline ends. The CDR3: CASSYKETQYF. The DNA for the CDR3 is TGTGCCAGCAGCTATAAAGAGACCCAGTACTTC.

The V and J genes are TRBV6-5 and TRBJ1-3; D is undetermined. CDR3 size: 15 residues. With 6 bases removed from V and 1 base from J, the gap between germline ends came to 13 bases. CDR1 is MNHEY, CDR2 SVGAGI, per germline. Here the CDR3 DNA reads TGTGCCAGCAGCAGACTAATCAGATCTGGAAACACCATATATTTT. Translating it yields CASSRLIRSGNTIYF.

This chain connects TRBV7-8 to TRBJ1-5; D is undetermined. Germline assignment: CDR1 SGHVS and CDR2 FQNEAQ. This CDR3 contains 13 residues. Trimming removed 1 base at V and 7 bases at J, with 8 bases between. CDR3 sequence (DNA): TGTGCCAGCAGCTTAGAACAGTGGCAGCCCCAGCATTTT. Amino acids: CASSLEQWQPQHF. Drawing the rest from reference TRBV7-8 and TRBJ1-5, the complete variable domain is GAGVSQSPRYKVAKRGQDVALRCDPISGHVSLFWYQQALGQGPEFLTYFQNEAQLDKSGLPSDRFFAERPEGSVSTLKIQRTQQEDSAVYLCASSLEQWQPQHFGDGTRLSIL.

There are many counts of this clone. V usage is TRBV6-6 and J usage is TRBJ1-5, with 7 nucleotides matching TRBD1. The CDR3 totals 16 residues. Per the germline V gene, CDR1 is MNHNY and CDR2 is SVGAGI (reference sequence). The J segment lost 0 bases and the V segment lost 6 bases, leaving 8 bases of the junction unmatched. This CDR3 reads CASSDRVGYSNQPQHF. DNA for the CDR3: TGTGCCAGCAGCGACAGGGTGGGGTATAGCAATCAGCCCCAGCATTTT.

The rearrangement joins TRBV4-1 to TRBJ2-1; 10 bases are shared with TRBD2. The germline CDR1 and CDR2 sequences are MGHRA and YSYEKL. The CDR3 has 15 amino acids. With 6 bases clipped from V and 2 bases from J, the junction kept 4 bases outside the gene matches. In nucleotides, the CDR3 is TGCGCCAGCAGGCCCAGCGGGGGGGCCTACAATGAGCAGTTCTTC. Amino acid sequence: CASRPSGGAYNEQFF.

The chain joins TRBV18 to TRBJ1-2, with D maybe TRBD1 (5 bases). The CDR3 is 14 amino acids. The germline CDR1 and CDR2 sequences are KGHSH and LQKENI. The V gene lost 3 bases and the J gene lost 4 bases, with 12 bases spanning the gap. The CDR3 is CASSPRDSGYGYTF. Written as DNA, the CDR3 is TGTGCCAGCTCACCCAGGGATTCGGGCTATGGCTACACCTTC.

The chain carries TRBV5-1 and TRBJ2-6; 7 bases align to TRBD1. V lost 0 bases to trimming and J lost 0 bases; unmatched junction nucleotides: 3. Per germline, CDR1 SGHRS and CDR2 YFSETQ. The CDR3 contains 17 residues. The CDR3: CASSLGGTDSGANVLTF. CDR3 nucleotide sequence: TGCGCCAGCAGCTTGGGGGGGACAGACTCTGGGGCCAACGTCCTGACTTTC.

The V call is TRBV6-1, the J call TRBJ1-2, with 8 positions matching TRBD1. The length of the CDR3 is 15 residues. Trimming at V came to 3 bases and at J to 3 bases, leaving 6 bases not matched to a gene. Looked up from germline, CDR1 is MNHNS and CDR2 is SASEGT. CDR3 sequence reads: CASSDPGQGDYGYTF. CDR3 DNA: TGTGCCAGCAGTGACCCAGGACAGGGCGACTATGGCTACACCTTC.

CDR3 in amino acids: CAWSVYGNTIYF. The CDR3 DNA sequence: TGTGCCTGGAGTGTGTATGGAAACACCATATATTTT. The V and J genes are TRBV30 and TRBJ1-3; D not certain. CDR1 and CDR2 (germline): GTSNPN, SVGIG (reference sequence). Trimming took off 0 bases at V and 3 bases at J, with 3 bases between the two ends. This CDR3 comprises 12 residues.

The chain couples TRBV10-1 to TRBJ2-2; D perhaps matches TRBD1 (6 bases). In germline, CDR1 is WNHNN, CDR2 SYGVQD (reference sequence). With 3 bases removed from V and 13 bases from J, the gap between germline ends came to 15 bases. The CDR3 extends over 13 amino acids. The CDR3 is CASSERKRGRLFF. In nucleotides, the CDR3 is TGCGCCAGCAGTGAACGAAAAAGGGGGAGGCTGTTTTTT.

The V call is TRBV7-6, the J call TRBJ2-7; D is undetermined. This CDR3 has 15 amino acids. Per the germline V gene, CDR1 is SGHVS and CDR2 is FNYEAQ. V was trimmed by 1 base and J by 1 base, leaving 11 bases between them. Here the CDR3 reads CASSLVFGDSYEQYF. Written as DNA, the CDR3 is TGTGCCAGCAGCTTAGTGTTTGGAGATTCCTACGAGCAGTACTTC.

In DNA form, the CDR3 reads TGTGCCAGCAGTTACCAGGAAAAACTGTTTTTT. It is translated as CASSYQEKLFF. The rearrangement joins TRBV6-6 to TRBJ1-4, with D unresolved. Deletions cut 2 bases from V and 8 bases from J, with 3 bases between. This CDR3 spans 11 amino acids. Germline V CDR1 and CDR2: MNHNY, SVGAGI (reference sequence).

The chain is built from TRBV11-3 and TRBJ2-1; 11 bases line up with TRBD1. The CDR3 is made up of 16 amino acids. Unmatched junction bases numbered 12, after V lost 5 bases and J lost 9 bases. CDR1 and CDR2 from the germline V gene are SGHNT and YENEEA. The DNA of the CDR3 is TGTGCCAGCAGCCCAGGACAGGGGGCTTTGTTAGCTGAGCAGTTCTTC. Translation gives CASSPGQGALLAEQFF.